Listed below are T cell receptor beta chains from one sample, sequenced in a study of shared clonotypes between healthy human individuals. The repertoire was sequenced with immunoSEQ multiplex PCR; TCRdb's copy has only in-frame clones and lacks some. Here the sample spans some 2.1 million clones, about 95% being singletons. Sequencing input: naive CD8+ T cells sorted from blood. These receptors originate from a man between 18 and 35 years old in good health. Both conserved end residues are part of each CDR3. Fields, in order: V gene, D gene, clone size, J gene, CDR3 protein, CDR3 DNA. D genes are given only for firm matches. A row's size may be missing; if present it is once, few, many or a size class.

v_call: TRBV6-1; d_call: NA; clone_size: NA; j_call: TRBJ2-1; cdr3_aa: CASSELLYRNEQFF; cdr3_nt: TGTGCCAGCAGTGAACTTCTTTACAGGAATGAGCAGTTCTTC
v_call: TRBV4-1; d_call: TRBD1; clone_size: NA; j_call: TRBJ1-5; cdr3_aa: CASSIRQGALDQPQHF; cdr3_nt: TGCGCCAGCAGCATCCGACAGGGGGCGCTTGATCAGCCCCAGCATTTT
v_call: TRBV5-4; d_call: NA; clone_size: NA; j_call: TRBJ2-1; cdr3_aa: CASSFLLDNEQFF; cdr3_nt: TGTGCCAGCAGCTTCTTACTAGACAATGAGCAGTTCTTC
v_call: TRBV11-3; d_call: NA; clone_size: NA; j_call: TRBJ2-2; cdr3_aa: CASSSPEGLITGELFF; cdr3_nt: TGTGCCAGCAGCTCCCCCGAGGGACTTATCACCGGGGAGCTGTTTTTT
v_call: TRBV28; d_call: TRBD2; clone_size: NA; j_call: TRBJ2-3; cdr3_aa: CASSFGENGGARDTQYF; cdr3_nt: TGTGCCAGCAGTTTTGGCGAAAACGGGGGGGCAAGAGATACGCAGTATTTT
v_call: TRBV13; d_call: TRBD2; clone_size: NA; j_call: TRBJ2-7; cdr3_aa: CASSSGTSGYYEQYF; cdr3_nt: TGTGCCAGCAGCTCCGGGACTAGCGGATACTACGAGCAGTACTTC
v_call: TRBV14; d_call: NA; clone_size: NA; j_call: TRBJ2-2; cdr3_aa: CASSQDGTKAGELFF; cdr3_nt: TGTGCCAGCAGCCAAGATGGTACCAAGGCCGGGGAGCTGTTTTTT
v_call: TRBV6-6; d_call: NA; clone_size: few; j_call: TRBJ1-6; cdr3_aa: CASRDEDAPLHF; cdr3_nt: TGTGCCAGCAGAGACGAGGACGCACCCCTCCACTTT
v_call: TRBV27; d_call: NA; clone_size: NA; j_call: TRBJ2-1; cdr3_aa: CASSLSGSGYNEQFF; cdr3_nt: TGTGCCAGCAGTTTATCAGGGTCGGGTTACAATGAGCAGTTCTTC
v_call: TRBV9; d_call: NA; clone_size: once; j_call: TRBJ1-1; cdr3_aa: CASSVDGGGTEAFF; cdr3_nt: TGTGCCAGCAGCGTAGATGGAGGGGGCACTGAAGCTTTCTTT
v_call: TRBV7-9; d_call: TRBD2; clone_size: once; j_call: TRBJ2-1; cdr3_aa: CASEIGGNEQFF; cdr3_nt: TGTGCCAGCGAGATCGGGGGGAATGAGCAGTTCTTC
v_call: TRBV19; d_call: NA; clone_size: NA; j_call: TRBJ2-3; cdr3_aa: CASSITIRGEADTQYF; cdr3_nt: TGTGCCAGTAGTATCACAATCAGGGGAGAGGCAGATACGCAGTATTTT
v_call: TRBV4-3; d_call: TRBD1; clone_size: NA; j_call: TRBJ1-1; cdr3_aa: CASSLVGTGATEAFF; cdr3_nt: TGCGCCAGCAGCTTAGTGGGGACAGGGGCTACTGAAGCTTTCTTT
v_call: TRBV9; d_call: NA; clone_size: NA; j_call: TRBJ2-7; cdr3_aa: CASSRESAEQYF; cdr3_nt: TGTGCCAGCAGCCGGGAGAGCGCGGAGCAGTACTTC
v_call: TRBV5-1; d_call: TRBD1; clone_size: NA; j_call: TRBJ1-6; cdr3_aa: CASSPEGASYNSPLHF; cdr3_nt: TGCGCCAGCAGCCCAGAGGGGGCCTCCTATAATTCACCCCTCCACTTT
v_call: TRBV27; d_call: NA; clone_size: NA; j_call: TRBJ2-1; cdr3_aa: CASSLDDYNEQFF; cdr3_nt: TGTGCCAGCAGTTTGGACGACTACAATGAGCAGTTCTTC
v_call: TRBV19; d_call: NA; clone_size: NA; j_call: TRBJ2-1; cdr3_aa: CASSIGAGVRNEQFF; cdr3_nt: TGTGCCAGTAGTATTGGGGCAGGGGTACGTAATGAGCAGTTCTTC
v_call: TRBV14; d_call: NA; clone_size: NA; j_call: TRBJ1-2; cdr3_aa: CASSPDNGEPYGYTF; cdr3_nt: TGTGCCAGCAGCCCAGATAATGGGGAACCCTATGGCTACACCTTC
v_call: TRBV7-9; d_call: TRBD2; clone_size: once; j_call: TRBJ2-1; cdr3_aa: CASSSGTSGYNEQFF; cdr3_nt: TGTGCCAGCAGCTCCGGGACTAGCGGGTACAATGAGCAGTTCTTC
v_call: TRBV28; d_call: TRBD1; clone_size: NA; j_call: TRBJ1-2; cdr3_aa: CATVRDSIYGYTF; cdr3_nt: TGTGCCACCGTGCGGGACAGTATCTATGGCTACACCTTC
v_call: TRBV4-3; d_call: TRBD1; clone_size: NA; j_call: TRBJ2-2; cdr3_aa: CASSQDLARGYTGELFF; cdr3_nt: TGCGCCAGCAGCCAAGATCTGGCCAGGGGGTACACCGGGGAGCTGTTTTTT